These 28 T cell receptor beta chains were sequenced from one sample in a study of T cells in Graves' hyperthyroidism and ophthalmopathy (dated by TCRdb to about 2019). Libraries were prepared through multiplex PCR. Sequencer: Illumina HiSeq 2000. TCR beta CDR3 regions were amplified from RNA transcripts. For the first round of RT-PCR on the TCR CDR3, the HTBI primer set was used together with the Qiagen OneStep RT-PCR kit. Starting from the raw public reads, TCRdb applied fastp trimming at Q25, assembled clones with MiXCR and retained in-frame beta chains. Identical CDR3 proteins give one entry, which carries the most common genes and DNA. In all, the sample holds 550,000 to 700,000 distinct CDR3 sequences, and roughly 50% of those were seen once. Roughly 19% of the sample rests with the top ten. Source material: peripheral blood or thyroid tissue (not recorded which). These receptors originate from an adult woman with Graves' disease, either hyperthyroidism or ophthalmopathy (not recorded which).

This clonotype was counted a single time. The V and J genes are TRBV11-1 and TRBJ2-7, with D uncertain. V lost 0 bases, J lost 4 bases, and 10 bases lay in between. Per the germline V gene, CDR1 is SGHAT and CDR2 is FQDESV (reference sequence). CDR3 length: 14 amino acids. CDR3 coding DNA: TGTGCCAGCAGCTTAGCGGTCGGTATTTACGAGCAGTACTTC. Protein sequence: CASSLAVGIYEQYF.

The CDR3 sequence is CASSQTGGEKLFF. Written as DNA, the CDR3 is TGTGCCAGCAGCCAAACAGGGGGCGAAAAACTGTTTTTT. The rearrangement uses TRBV13 and TRBJ1-4; 9 bases are shared with TRBD1. Germline CDR1 reads PRHDT; CDR2 reads FYEKMQ (reference sequence). The CDR3 runs to 13 residues. Trimming took 5 bases from V and 8 from J; bases not matched to a gene: 3.

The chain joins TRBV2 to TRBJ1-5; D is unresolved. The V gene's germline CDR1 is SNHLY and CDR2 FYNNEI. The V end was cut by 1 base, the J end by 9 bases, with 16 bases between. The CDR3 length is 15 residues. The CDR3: CASSEGETLAGPQHF. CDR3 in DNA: TGTGCCAGCAGTGAAGGGGAGACTCTAGCGGGGCCCCAGCATTTT.

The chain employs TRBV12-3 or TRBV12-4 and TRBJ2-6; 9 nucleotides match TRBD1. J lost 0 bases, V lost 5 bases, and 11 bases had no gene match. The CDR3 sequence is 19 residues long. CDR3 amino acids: CASSRLHRGLGSGANVLTF. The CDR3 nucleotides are TGTGCCAGCAGTCGCCTACACAGGGGGCTGGGCTCTGGGGCCAACGTCCTGACTTTC.

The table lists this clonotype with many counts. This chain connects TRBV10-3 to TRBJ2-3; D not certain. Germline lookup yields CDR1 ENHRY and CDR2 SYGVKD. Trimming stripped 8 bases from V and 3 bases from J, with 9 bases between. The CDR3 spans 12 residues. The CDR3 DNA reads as TGTGCCATCGCGGACCATACAGATACGCAGTATTTT. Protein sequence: CAIADHTDTQYF.

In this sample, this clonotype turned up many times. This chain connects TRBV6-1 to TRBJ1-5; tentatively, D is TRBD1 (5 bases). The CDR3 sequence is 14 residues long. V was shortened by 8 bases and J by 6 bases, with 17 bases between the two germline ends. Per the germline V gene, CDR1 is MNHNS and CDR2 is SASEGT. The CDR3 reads CASAPHPQGQPQHF. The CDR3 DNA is TGTGCCAGCGCCCCCCACCCCCAGGGTCAGCCCCAGCATTTT.

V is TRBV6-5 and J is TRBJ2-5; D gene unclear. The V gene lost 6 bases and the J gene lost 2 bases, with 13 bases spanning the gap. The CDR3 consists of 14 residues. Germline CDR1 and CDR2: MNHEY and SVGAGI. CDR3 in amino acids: CASSLGRRQETQYF. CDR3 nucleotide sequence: TGTGCCAGCAGCTTAGGGCGGAGACAAGAGACCCAGTACTTC.

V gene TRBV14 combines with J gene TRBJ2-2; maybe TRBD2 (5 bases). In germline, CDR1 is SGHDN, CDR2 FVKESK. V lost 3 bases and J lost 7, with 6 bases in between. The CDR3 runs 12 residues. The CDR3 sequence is CASSHRDGELFF. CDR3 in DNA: TGTGCCAGCAGCCACCGGGACGGGGAGCTGTTTTTT.

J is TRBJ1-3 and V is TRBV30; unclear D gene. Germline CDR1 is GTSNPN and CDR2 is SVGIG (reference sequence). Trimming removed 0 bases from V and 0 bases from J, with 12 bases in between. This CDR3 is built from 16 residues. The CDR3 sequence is CAWSVGIGLSGNTIYF. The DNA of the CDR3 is TGTGCCTGGAGTGTAGGGATCGGCCTCTCTGGAAACACCATATATTTT.

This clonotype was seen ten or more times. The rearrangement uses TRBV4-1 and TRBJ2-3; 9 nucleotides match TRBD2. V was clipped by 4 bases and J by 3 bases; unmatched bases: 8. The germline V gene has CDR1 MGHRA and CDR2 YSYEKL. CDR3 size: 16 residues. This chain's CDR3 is CASSPGAAGGTDTQYF. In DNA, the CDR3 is TGCGCCAGCAGCCCAGGCGCCGCGGGAGGGACAGATACGCAGTATTTT.

In nucleotides, the CDR3 is TGTGCCAGCAGCTTAGCGGTGACAGTCAGCTCTGGAAACACCTTC. Amino acids: CASSLAVTVSSGNTF. The chain links TRBV7-9 to TRBJ1-2, with D perhaps matching TRBD1 (5 bases). Trimming removed 0 bases at V and 12 bases at J, with 20 bases between. This CDR3 spans 15 amino acids. Germline lookup yields CDR1 SEHNR and CDR2 FQNEAQ (reference sequence).

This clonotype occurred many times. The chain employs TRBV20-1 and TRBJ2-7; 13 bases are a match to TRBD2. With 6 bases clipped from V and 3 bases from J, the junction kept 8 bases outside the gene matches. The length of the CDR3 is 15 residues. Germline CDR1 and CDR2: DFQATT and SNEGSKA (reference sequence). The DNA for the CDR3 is TGCAGTGCCGTTCCAAGGACTAGCGGGGGCTACGAGCAGTACTTC. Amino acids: CSAVPRTSGGYEQYF.

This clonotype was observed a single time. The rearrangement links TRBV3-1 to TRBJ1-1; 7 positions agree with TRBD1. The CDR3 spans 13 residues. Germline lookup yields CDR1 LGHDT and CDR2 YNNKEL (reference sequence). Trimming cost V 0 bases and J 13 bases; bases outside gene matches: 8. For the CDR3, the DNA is TGTGCCAGCAGCCAAGAGGGCCAGGGGGGTGTTTTCTTT. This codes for CASSQEGQGGVFF.

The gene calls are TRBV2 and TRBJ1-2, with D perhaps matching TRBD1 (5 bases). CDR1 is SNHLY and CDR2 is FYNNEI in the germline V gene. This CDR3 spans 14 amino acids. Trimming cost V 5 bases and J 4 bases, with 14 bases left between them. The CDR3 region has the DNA TGTGCCAGCAGTTACTCCGGGACCTTCTATGGCTACACCTTC. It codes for CASSYSGTFYGYTF.

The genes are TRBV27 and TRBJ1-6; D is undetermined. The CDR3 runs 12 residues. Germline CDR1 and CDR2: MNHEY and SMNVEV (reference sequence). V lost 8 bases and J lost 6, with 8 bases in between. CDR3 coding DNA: TGTGCCAGCTCCCAAGCTAATTCACCCCTCCACTTT. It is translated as CASSQANSPLHF.

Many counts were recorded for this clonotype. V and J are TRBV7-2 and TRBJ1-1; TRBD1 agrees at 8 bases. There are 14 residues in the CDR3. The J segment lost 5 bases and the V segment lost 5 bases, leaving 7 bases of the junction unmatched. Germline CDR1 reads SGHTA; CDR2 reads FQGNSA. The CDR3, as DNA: TGTGCCAGCAGCCGATACAGGGGGGGAACTGAAGCTTTCTTT. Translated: CASSRYRGGTEAFF.

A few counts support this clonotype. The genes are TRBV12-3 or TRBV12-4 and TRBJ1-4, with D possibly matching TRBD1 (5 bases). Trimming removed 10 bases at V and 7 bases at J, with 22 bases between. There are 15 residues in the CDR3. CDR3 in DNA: TGTGCCACTAAATACGGGGCGGGTTCGGGTGAAAAACTGTTTTTT. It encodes CATKYGAGSGEKLFF.

As DNA, the CDR3 is TGTGCCAGCAGCTTAATTTGGGTTTCCTACGAGCAGTACTTC. Translated, it gives CASSLIWVSYEQYF. V gene TRBV7-8 combines with J gene TRBJ2-7; no clear D. The CDR3 runs 14 residues. CDR1 SGHVS and CDR2 FQNEAQ come from the germline V gene. Trimming pared 2 bases from V and 1 base from J, leaving 9 bases between.

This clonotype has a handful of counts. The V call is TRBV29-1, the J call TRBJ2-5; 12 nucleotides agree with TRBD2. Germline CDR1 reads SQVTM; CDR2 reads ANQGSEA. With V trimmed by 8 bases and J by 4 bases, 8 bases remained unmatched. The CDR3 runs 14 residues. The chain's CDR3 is CSYRTSGIGETQYF. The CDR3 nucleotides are TGCAGCTATAGGACTAGCGGGATCGGAGAGACCCAGTACTTC.

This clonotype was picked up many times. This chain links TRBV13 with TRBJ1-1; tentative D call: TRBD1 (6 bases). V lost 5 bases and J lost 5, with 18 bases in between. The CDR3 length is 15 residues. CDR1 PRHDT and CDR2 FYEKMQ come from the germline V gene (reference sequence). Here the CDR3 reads CASSAQTRGRTEAFF. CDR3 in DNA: TGTGCCAGCAGCGCCCAGACAAGGGGGAGAACTGAAGCTTTCTTT.

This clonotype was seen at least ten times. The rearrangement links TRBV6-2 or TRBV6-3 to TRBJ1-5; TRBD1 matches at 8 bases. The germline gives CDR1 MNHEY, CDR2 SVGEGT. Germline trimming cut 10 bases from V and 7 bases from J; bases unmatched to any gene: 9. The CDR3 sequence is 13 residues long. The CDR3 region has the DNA TGTGCCATCTCGACAGGGGCACGACAGCCCCAGCATTTT. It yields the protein CAISTGARQPQHF.

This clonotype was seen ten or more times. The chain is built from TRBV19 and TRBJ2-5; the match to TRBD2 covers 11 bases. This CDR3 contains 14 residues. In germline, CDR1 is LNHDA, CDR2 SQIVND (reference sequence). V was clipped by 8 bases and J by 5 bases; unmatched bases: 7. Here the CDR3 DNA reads TGTGCCAGTGATAGCGGGAGGGCCGCCGAGACCCAGTACTTC. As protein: CASDSGRAAETQYF.

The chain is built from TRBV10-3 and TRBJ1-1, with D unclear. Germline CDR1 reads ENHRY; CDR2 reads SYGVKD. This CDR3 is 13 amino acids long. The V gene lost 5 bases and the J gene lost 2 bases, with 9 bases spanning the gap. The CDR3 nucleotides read TGTGCCATCAGTTCGGCTATTAACACTGAAGCTTTCTTT. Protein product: CAISSAINTEAFF.

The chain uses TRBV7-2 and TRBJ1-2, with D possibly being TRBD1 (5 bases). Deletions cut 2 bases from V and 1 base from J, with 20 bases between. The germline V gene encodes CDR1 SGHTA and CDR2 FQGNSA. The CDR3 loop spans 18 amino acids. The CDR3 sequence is CASSLKGRGANFNYGYTF. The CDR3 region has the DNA TGTGCCAGCAGCTTAAAGGGTCGAGGGGCCAATTTTAACTATGGCTACACCTTC.

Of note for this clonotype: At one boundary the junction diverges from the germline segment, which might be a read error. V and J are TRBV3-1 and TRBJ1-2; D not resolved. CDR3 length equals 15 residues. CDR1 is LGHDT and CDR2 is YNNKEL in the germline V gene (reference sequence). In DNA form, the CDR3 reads TGTGCCAGCAGCCAAGGATCGGCAGGCCACTATGGCTTCACCTTC. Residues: CASSQGSAGHYGFTF.

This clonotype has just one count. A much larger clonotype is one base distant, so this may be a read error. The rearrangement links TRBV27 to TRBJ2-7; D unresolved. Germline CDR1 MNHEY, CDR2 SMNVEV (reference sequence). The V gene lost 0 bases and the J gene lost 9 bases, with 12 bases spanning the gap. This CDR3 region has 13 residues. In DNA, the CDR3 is TGTGCCAGCAGTTTATCGATTCTAGACGGGCAGTACTTC. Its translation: CASSLSILDGQYF.

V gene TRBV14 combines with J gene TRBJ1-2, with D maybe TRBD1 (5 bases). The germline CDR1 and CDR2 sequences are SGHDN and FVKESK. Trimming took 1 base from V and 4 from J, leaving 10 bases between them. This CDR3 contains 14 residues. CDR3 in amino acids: CASSQVEGIYGYTF. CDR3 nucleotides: TGTGCCAGCAGCCAAGTGGAGGGGATCTATGGCTACACCTTC. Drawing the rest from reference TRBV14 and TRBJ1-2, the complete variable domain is EAGVTQFPSHSVIEKGQTVTLRCDPISGHDNLYWYRRVMGKEIKFLLHFVKESKQDESGMPNNRFLAERTGGTYSTLKVQPAELEDSGVYFCASSQVEGIYGYTFGSGTRLTVV.

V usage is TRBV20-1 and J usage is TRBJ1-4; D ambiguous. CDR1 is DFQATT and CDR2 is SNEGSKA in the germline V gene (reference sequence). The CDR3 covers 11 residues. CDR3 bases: TGCAGCGACGAGAGAAATGAAAAACTGTTTTTT. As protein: CSDERNEKLFF.